This is a list of T cell receptor beta chains from one sample in a study of blood T cell repertoires in COVID-19. The table came from immunoSEQ multiplex PCR; TCRdb's copy has only in-frame clones and leaves some out. This repertoire shows roughly 320,000 clones, approximately 85% found once; its top ten account for more than 6%. Input material: peripheral blood. The receptors were sampled from a human donor in a cohort sampled during active COVID-19. Each CDR3 is given with its conserved first and last residue. Each record gives: J gene, clone size, V gene, D gene, CDR3 DNA, CDR3 protein. D genes are given only for firm matches. Clone size, where shown, is once, few, many, or a class for clones that have expanded.

j_gene: TRBJ1-1
abundance: NA
v_gene: TRBV5-1
d_gene: NA
CDR3nt: TGCGCCAGCAGCCCGGGACTGTCGAACACTGAAGCTTTCTTT
CDR3aa: CASSPGLSNTEAFF

j_gene: TRBJ2-2
abundance: NA
v_gene: TRBV10-3
d_gene: TRBD2
CDR3nt: TGTGCCATCAGATCCGGGACTAGCGGAAGGACCGGGGAGCTGTTTTTT
CDR3aa: CAIRSGTSGRTGELFF

j_gene: TRBJ1-2
abundance: once
v_gene: TRBV12-3/TRBV12-4
d_gene: NA
CDR3nt: TGTGCCAGCACCCCCGGGAGAGTGCTCGGCTACACCTTC
CDR3aa: CASTPGRVLGYTF

j_gene: TRBJ1-2
abundance: NA
v_gene: TRBV14
d_gene: NA
CDR3nt: TGTGCCAGCAGCCAAGGAACCGAGGGTATCAGCTATGGCTACACCTTC
CDR3aa: CASSQGTEGISYGYTF

j_gene: TRBJ2-3
abundance: NA
v_gene: TRBV24-1
d_gene: NA
CDR3nt: TGTGCCACCAGTGATCCCCGGGGATCTCGATCGCAGTATTTT
CDR3aa: CATSDPRGSRSQYF

j_gene: TRBJ2-2
abundance: NA
v_gene: TRBV19
d_gene: NA
CDR3nt: TGTGCCAGTAGGGACACGAACACCGGGGAGCTGTTTTTT
CDR3aa: CASRDTNTGELFF

j_gene: TRBJ1-1
abundance: NA
v_gene: TRBV4-2
d_gene: NA
CDR3nt: TGTGCCAGCAGCCAAGATCACCAGGGGCCGACTAAGAACACTGAAGCTTTCTTT
CDR3aa: CASSQDHQGPTKNTEAFF

j_gene: TRBJ1-2
abundance: NA
v_gene: TRBV7-9
d_gene: TRBD1
CDR3nt: TGTGCCAGCAGTTTCACAGGGGGCGCAGCGGGTGGCTACACCTTC
CDR3aa: CASSFTGGAAGGYTF

j_gene: TRBJ2-5
abundance: NA
v_gene: TRBV5-1
d_gene: NA
CDR3nt: TGCGCCAGCAGCTTGTTCAGGGGTCAAGAGACCCAGTACTTC
CDR3aa: CASSLFRGQETQYF

j_gene: TRBJ1-2
abundance: NA
v_gene: TRBV5-6
d_gene: TRBD1
CDR3nt: TGTGCCAGCAGCTCGGGACAGGGAATGAATGGCTACACCTTC
CDR3aa: CASSSGQGMNGYTF

j_gene: TRBJ1-2
abundance: NA
v_gene: TRBV15
d_gene: NA
CDR3nt: TGTGCCACCAGCAGGACGGATGGGGGGGTTGAGTCAGGATACTATGGCTACACCTTC
CDR3aa: CATSRTDGGVESGYYGYTF

j_gene: TRBJ1-3
abundance: NA
v_gene: TRBV20-1
d_gene: NA
CDR3nt: TGCAGTGCCACCTTCGGGAACACCATATATTTT
CDR3aa: CSATFGNTIYF

j_gene: TRBJ2-7
abundance: NA
v_gene: TRBV7-2
d_gene: TRBD1
CDR3nt: TGTGCCAGCAGCCAAATTACAGGGGCACAATACGAGCAGTACTTC
CDR3aa: CASSQITGAQYEQYF

j_gene: TRBJ2-3
abundance: NA
v_gene: TRBV7-9
d_gene: TRBD1
CDR3nt: TGTGCCAGCAGCCCCCGTTGGACAGGGGGCGCGGAGTCGCAGTATTTT
CDR3aa: CASSPRWTGGAESQYF

j_gene: TRBJ1-2
abundance: NA
v_gene: TRBV9
d_gene: NA
CDR3nt: TGTGCCAGCAGCGTAGGCTCCTTCAGGGATAATGGCTACACCTTC
CDR3aa: CASSVGSFRDNGYTF

j_gene: TRBJ1-2
abundance: NA
v_gene: TRBV19
d_gene: NA
CDR3nt: TGTGCCAGTAGTACGACCCAGGACAGTCAGTATGGCTACACCTTC
CDR3aa: CASSTTQDSQYGYTF

j_gene: TRBJ2-3
abundance: NA
v_gene: TRBV21-1
d_gene: NA
CDR3nt: TGTGCCGGCTCCGGGACTAGTCTTACAGATACGCAGTATTTT
CDR3aa: CAGSGTSLTDTQYF

j_gene: TRBJ1-3
abundance: NA
v_gene: TRBV6-5
d_gene: NA
CDR3nt: TGTGCCAGCAGCGCAACTACGGGAAACACCATATATTTT
CDR3aa: CASSATTGNTIYF

j_gene: TRBJ2-1
abundance: NA
v_gene: TRBV4-2
d_gene: TRBD1
CDR3nt: TGTGCCAGCAGCCAGGGACAGGGGGCCTACAATGAGCAGTTCTTC
CDR3aa: CASSQGQGAYNEQFF

j_gene: TRBJ1-1
abundance: NA
v_gene: TRBV27
d_gene: TRBD1
CDR3nt: TGTGCCAGCAGACGACAGGGTATGAACACTGAAGCTTTCTTT
CDR3aa: CASRRQGMNTEAFF

j_gene: TRBJ2-7
abundance: NA
v_gene: TRBV19
d_gene: NA
CDR3nt: TGTGCCAGTAGTATCTCGGGGTACGAGCAGTACTTC
CDR3aa: CASSISGYEQYF

j_gene: TRBJ1-1
abundance: once
v_gene: TRBV2
d_gene: NA
CDR3nt: TGTGCCAGCAGACCTGACACCTTTGACACTGAAGCTTTCTTT
CDR3aa: CASRPDTFDTEAFF